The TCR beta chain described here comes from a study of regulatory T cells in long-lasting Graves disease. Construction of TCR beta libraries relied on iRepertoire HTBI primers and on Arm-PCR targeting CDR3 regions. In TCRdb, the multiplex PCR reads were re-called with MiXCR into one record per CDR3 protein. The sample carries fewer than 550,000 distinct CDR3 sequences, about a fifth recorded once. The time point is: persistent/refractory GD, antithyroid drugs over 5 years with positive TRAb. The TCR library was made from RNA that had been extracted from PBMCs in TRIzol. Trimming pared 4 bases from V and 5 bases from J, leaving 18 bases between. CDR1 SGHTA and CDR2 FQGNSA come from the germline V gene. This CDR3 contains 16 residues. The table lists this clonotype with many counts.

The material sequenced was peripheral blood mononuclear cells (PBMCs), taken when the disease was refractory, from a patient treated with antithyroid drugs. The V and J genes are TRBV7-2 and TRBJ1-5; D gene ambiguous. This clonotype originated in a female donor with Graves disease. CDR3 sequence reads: CASSSPDMGRDQPQHF. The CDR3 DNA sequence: TGTGCCAGCAGCTCTCCAGACATGGGAAGGGATCAGCCCCAGCATTTT.